This TCR beta chain is drawn from a study of CD8+ T cells in alopecia areata. Sequencing relied on a cDNA template that was reverse transcribed from extracted RNA. This table comes from immunoSEQ multiplex PCR, and its TCRdb copy is limited to in-frame clones, with some not included. The data hold over 150,000 clones, with roughly three fifths observed a single time. The germline V gene has CDR1 SNHLY and CDR2 FYNNEI. The V end lost 2 bases, the J end lost 1 base, and 8 bases lay between the germline ends. CDR3 size: 14 residues. Sequenced input: CD8+ T cells sorted from blood. The V gene is TRBV2, the J gene TRBJ2-5, with no clear D. The receptor was derived from a human donor in good health. CDR3 nucleotide sequence: TGTGCCAGCAGTGAATCGGGCAGCCAAGAGACCCAGTACTTC. Translated, it gives CASSESGSQETQYF.